These 6 T cell receptor beta chains came from one sample sequenced in a study of cytomegalovirus exposure and HLA in healthy donors. The primer mix had 60 Vbeta and 13 Jbeta primers. Produced via immunoSEQ multiplex PCR; TCRdb's table is partial and in-frame only. The sample has roughly 110,000 clones. The sequenced sample was PBMCs. These receptors all come from a man aged 30-40 years in good health and CMV-seronegative.

The chain recombines TRBV19 with TRBJ2-7, with a weak D call TRBD1 (6 bases). In germline, CDR1 is LNHDA, CDR2 SQIVND (reference sequence). The CDR3 has 16 amino acids. V was pared by 5 bases and J by 3 bases, with 20 bases between. This CDR3 reads CASSPATGDLIYEQYF. The CDR3 DNA is TGTGCCAGTAGTCCCGCGACAGGAGACTTAATCTACGAGCAGTACTTC.

The V and J genes are TRBV11-2 and TRBJ2-1; TRBD1 is a possible D gene (5 bases). Germline CDR1 reads SGHAT; CDR2 reads FQNNGV. The germline V and J ends were trimmed by 4 bases and 8 bases, with 18 bases remaining between them. The CDR3 spans 15 residues. CDR3 sequence: CASSSTGRQGDEQFF. In DNA, the CDR3 is TGTGCCAGCAGCTCCACCGGGCGTCAGGGCGATGAGCAGTTCTTC.

This chain joins TRBV9 and TRBJ2-3, with D uncertain. The CDR3 loop spans 14 amino acids. V lost 0 bases, J lost 3 bases, and 8 bases lay in between. Germline CDR1 is SGDLS and CDR2 is YYNGEE. In DNA, the CDR3 is TGTGCCAGCAGCGTAGTGCCAGGAACAGATACGCAGTATTTT. Translating gives CASSVVPGTDTQYF.

In DNA form, the CDR3 reads TGTGCCAGCAGTGAACCAGGGGTTAGCAATCAGCCCCAGCATTTT. Translation gives CASSEPGVSNQPQHF. The chain links TRBV6-1 to TRBJ1-5; the D gene is possibly TRBD1 (6 bases). The V end was cut by 2 bases, the J end by 0 bases, with 8 bases between. The CDR3 runs to 15 residues. Germline CDR1 and CDR2: MNHNS and SASEGT.

The chain joins TRBV5-4 to TRBJ2-7, with D possibly matching TRBD2 (6 bases). The CDR3 is made up of 15 amino acids. CDR1 is SGHNT, CDR2 YYREEE, per germline (reference sequence). The V end was cut by 1 base, the J end by 1 base, with 12 bases between. In nucleotides, the CDR3 is TGTGCCAGCAGCTTGTCGGGACTGGGTTCCTACGAGCAGTACTTC. Its translation is CASSLSGLGSYEQYF.

This chain links TRBV7-2 with TRBJ1-6; 7 positions match TRBD1. Per germline, CDR1 SGHTA and CDR2 FQGNSA. V shed 5 bases and J 5 bases; nucleotides not matched to a gene: 6. This CDR3 region has 15 residues. The CDR3 loop is CASSLRTGDNSPLHF. The CDR3 region has the DNA TGTGCCAGCAGCCTAAGGACAGGAGATAATTCACCCCTCCACTTT.